This T cell receptor beta chain was observed in a study of T cells in Graves' hyperthyroidism and ophthalmopathy (dated by TCRdb to the late 2010s). Describing the broader study: Peripheral blood was sampled at the time of initial diagnosis, prior to any treatment. To identify distinguishing TCR V-J signatures, a discovery cohort of around 100 patients was used, comprising some 45 with Graves' ophthalmopathy and around 57 with stable Graves' hyperthyroidism. An independent validation cohort of fewer than 20 hyperthyroidism patients and over 15 patients who later progressed to ophthalmopathy tested prospective prediction of ophthalmopathy. The 75 to 100 discovery patients were divided at random into training and test sets in a 7:3 ratio. In addition, the study compared T-cell repertoires in thyroid tissue and in blood from about six Graves' hyperthyroidism patients. After sampling, hyperthyroidism patients received methimazole starting at 30 mg daily, and ophthalmopathy patients received high-dose intravenous methylprednisolone. TCR Vbeta CDR3 sequencing of 135 peripheral blood samples (roughly 41 ophthalmopathy, under 80 hyperthyroidism and roughly 17 progressor patients) is reported in the paper. What the research found in general, with its limitations: Ophthalmopathy was separated from stable hyperthyroidism by a 13 V-J signature model, with roughly 88% sensitivity and around 81% specificity obtained in cross-validation and 80%/75% obtained in testing. In validation, the model predicted progression to ophthalmopathy with roughly 66% sensitivity and 72.22% specificity, a median of 6.5 months before onset. Most expanded thyroid clonotypes (frequency above 0.001) were also detected in blood, a finding suggesting that blood repertoires may reflect thyroid immune responses. No statistical method was used to fix the sample size in advance, and group allocation was not hidden from the investigators.

Ophthalmopathy patients had moderately to severely active disease, with a Clinical Activity Score of 3 or more, a NOSPECS grade of 4 or more, and a disease duration of less than 3 months. The study excluded patients with uncontrolled infections, other autoimmune diseases, pregnancy or lactation. Clinical symptoms, serum thyroxine and TRAb, thyroid ultrasound, and orbital computed tomography formed the basis for the diagnoses. PBMCs were separated from around 9.1 ml of fresh peripheral blood using Ficoll-Paque density gradient centrifugation. Total RNA was extracted using Trizol reagent, and RNA quality was assessed on an Agilent 2100 Bioanalyzer. Amplification of TCR beta CDR3 regions was carried out from RNA transcripts. A first-round RT-PCR of the TCR CDR3 used the HTBI primer set with the Qiagen OneStep RT-PCR kit. Libraries were constructed in a second round of multiplex PCR, after which size selection and purification were performed. Paired-end sequencing of the libraries was performed with 100 bp reads on an Illumina HiSeq2000. The authors' analysis ran thus. SOAPnuke was used to process the raw data, removing reads that contained adapters or uncalled bases, had a mean Phred below 15, or lacked an exact match to the constant primer or identifier. High-quality paired reads were merged using COPE v1.2.5, and each unique nucleotide sequence was defined as a clonotype. MiTCR v1.1 was used to align clonotypes to the IMGT TRBV, TRBD and TRBJ reference segments. Analysis was restricted to V-J combinations with a frequency above 0.0001, which covered roughly 99% of repertoires. A TCS score was defined as the ratio of F50 (clonal expansion) to E x V (chaos), with BLOSUM62-based TCRdist applied between CDR3 peptides within each V-J. Welch's t-statistics and random forest reduced just over 500 V-J features to 13, which were used in a naive Bayes classifier (R e1071). TCRdb trimmed public reads at Q25 via fastp, called clones via MiXCR and kept in-frame beta chains. Identical CDR3 protein sequences are pooled into one entry, listed with their most common genes and DNA. The V and J calls shown here were made by TCRdb, not taken from the authors' results. The sample records roughly 650,000 distinct CDR3 sequences, approximately 15% of which are singletons. About 3.5% of the sample rests with the top ten.

The germline V gene sets CDR1 to SGHTA and CDR2 to FQGTGA. Spanning cysteine to phenylalanine, the CDR3 consists of 13 amino acids. This entry keeps only the CDR3 DNA: 39 bases, framed from base 1. Relative to germline, V is 3 bases shorter and J is 8 bases shorter, with 13 bases between their ends. This clonotype was recorded many times. The antigen this receptor binds is unknown. Per-base quality was not reported, and no clone a single base away is much larger than it. The sample comprised blood. The V and J genes are TRBV7-3 and TRBJ1-2; matching of 5 bases hints at TRBD1 as the D gene. This sequence originates from a woman in her forties with Graves' ophthalmopathy. The CDR3 amino acid sequence is: CASSFRGGEGYTF. The DNA is TGTGCCAGCAGCTTCCGTGGAGGGGAGGGCTACACCTTC.